One and the same sample provided the 32 T cell receptor beta chains below, sequenced in a study of T cell responses to AZD1222 COVID-19 vaccine. The table came from immunoSEQ multiplex PCR; TCRdb's copy has only in-frame clones and leaves some out. The table shows roughly 99,000 clones, with roughly 90% occurring only once. The material was peripheral blood, obtained 28 days after the second AZD1222 dose. These receptors originate from an adult who received the AZD1222 COVID-19 vaccine.

This clone was recorded once. V is TRBV28 and J is TRBJ1-1, with 7 bases lining up with TRBD1. Trimming cost V 5 bases and J 0 bases; bases outside gene matches: 6. The CDR3 is 15 amino acids. CDR1 and CDR2 from the germline V gene are MDHEN and SYDVKM. This CDR3 is CASSHSGQMNTEAFF. The CDR3 coding sequence is TGTGCCAGCAGTCACTCGGGACAGATGAACACTGAAGCTTTCTTT.

The chain has TRBV18 and TRBJ1-2, with TRBD1 matching 8 bases. V was clipped by 3 bases and J by 7 bases; unmatched bases: 7. CDR1 and CDR2 (germline): KGHSH, LQKENI. The CDR3 loop spans 14 amino acids. The CDR3 protein is CASSPGQGPSGYTF. For the CDR3, the DNA is TGTGCCAGCTCACCTGGACAGGGACCATCTGGCTACACCTTC. The full variable domain, in which reference TRBV18 and TRBJ1-2 provide the parts outside the CDR3, is NAGVMQNPRHLVRRRGQEARLRCSPMKGHSHVYWYRQLPEEGLKFMVYLQKENIIDESGMPKERFSAEFPKEGPSILRIQQVVRGDSAAYFCASSPGQGPSGYTFGSGTRLTVV.

J is TRBJ2-7 and V is TRBV19, with D unresolved. V lost 0 bases, J lost 2 bases, and 5 bases lay in between. This CDR3 is built from 13 residues. Germline V gene lookup returns CDR1 LNHDA and CDR2 SQIVND (reference sequence). CDR3 coding DNA: TGTGCCAGTAGTATAGAAGGTACCTACGAGCAGTACTTC. Translated: CASSIEGTYEQYF.

This rearrangement joins TRBV19 to TRBJ2-7, with 9 bases lining up with TRBD1. This CDR3 is 14 amino acids long. Germline V gives CDR1 LNHDA, CDR2 SQIVND (reference sequence). The V segment lost 6 bases and the J segment 1 base; nucleotides outside the gene matches: 4. CDR3 residues: CASSRTGDSYEQYF. The CDR3 nucleotides read TGTGCCAGTAGCAGGACAGGGGATTCCTACGAGCAGTACTTC.

The chain joins TRBV4-1 to TRBJ1-2, with 9 bases matching TRBD1. V was pared by 1 base and J by 0 bases, with 6 bases of the junction left unmatched. This CDR3 is 17 amino acids long. Germline V gene lookup returns CDR1 MGHRA and CDR2 YSYEKL. The CDR3 coding sequence is TGCGCCAGCAGCCAAGGGCAACAGGGGGCTTCTAACTATGGCTACACCTTC. It translates to CASSQGQQGASNYGYTF.

This sequence joins TRBV6-2 or TRBV6-3 and TRBJ2-2, with a possible D match to TRBD2 (5 bases). CDR1 and CDR2 (germline): MNHEY, SVGEGT. The CDR3 spans 15 residues. V was clipped by 6 bases and J by 1 base, with 12 bases between them. The CDR3 here is CASSETNMNTGELFF. CDR3 DNA sequence: TGTGCCAGCAGCGAGACTAACATGAACACCGGGGAGCTGTTTTTT.

The rearrangement joins TRBV11-3 to TRBJ2-7; possible D gene TRBD2, 6 bases. The germline CDR1 and CDR2 sequences are SGHNT and YENEEA. The CDR3 is made up of 12 amino acids. Trimming shortened V by 2 bases and J by 4 bases, and 6 bases separated the two germline ends. The CDR3 region has the DNA TGTGCCAGCAGCTTACGGGGGTACGAGCAGTACTTC. It yields the protein CASSLRGYEQYF.

This rearrangement joins TRBV27 to TRBJ2-6, with 9 bases that match TRBD1. Germline V gene lookup returns CDR1 MNHEY and CDR2 SMNVEV (reference sequence). J gave up 1 base and V 6 bases, and 13 bases lay outside the gene matches. The CDR3 has 19 amino acids. The CDR3 here is CASRRTPGQGFSGANVLTF. The CDR3 nucleotides are TGTGCCAGCAGGAGGACTCCGGGACAGGGCTTTTCTGGGGCCAACGTCCTGACTTTC.

The chain carries TRBV21-1 and TRBJ1-2; the D segment call TRBD1 is taken from the table without a DNA check. TRBV21-1 is marked as a pseudogene. The CDR3 totals 14 residues. This chain's CDR3 is CASSKVTGYYGYTF. The DNA for the CDR3 is TGTGCCAGCAGCAAAGTAACAGGGTATTATGGCTACACCTTC.

This clone was counted a single time. The same CDR3 can be traced to other DNA sequences in this sample. The genes are TRBV9 and TRBJ2-7; tentative D call: TRBD2 (5 bases). With 4 bases removed from V and 1 base from J, the gap between germline ends came to 12 bases. Looked up from germline, CDR1 is SGDLS and CDR2 is YYNGEE. This CDR3 is 14 amino acids long. The CDR3 nucleotides are TGTGCCAGCAGCCCGCCTGGGAGTTCCTACGAGCAGTACTTC. Translating it yields CASSPPGSSYEQYF.

J is TRBJ2-7 and V is TRBV29-1; 10 bases agree with TRBD2. This CDR3 is built from 14 residues. The germline V gene encodes CDR1 SQVTM and CDR2 ANQGSEA. Trimming cost V 6 bases and J 5 bases; bases outside gene matches: 10. CDR3 protein: CSVMGETSGHEQYF. The CDR3 DNA reads TGCAGCGTAATGGGCGAGACTAGCGGGCACGAGCAGTACTTC.

The V and J genes are TRBV15 and TRBJ2-7; D tentatively reads TRBD1 or TRBD2 (5 bases each). V lost 6 bases to trimming and J lost 6 bases, with 21 bases between them. Per germline, CDR1 LNHNV and CDR2 YYDKDF (reference sequence). The CDR3 is made up of 15 amino acids. The CDR3 loop reads CATRPTGAPIREQYF. In DNA, the CDR3 is TGTGCCACCAGGCCAACCGGGGCCCCTATCCGCGAGCAGTACTTC.

This chain joins TRBV7-2 and TRBJ2-7, with D hard to call. Trimming shortened V by 5 bases and J by 6 bases, and 11 bases separated the two germline ends. Germline assignment: CDR1 SGHTA and CDR2 FQGNSA. The CDR3 totals 12 residues. Here the CDR3 reads CASSIGSREQYF. The CDR3 DNA reads as TGTGCCAGCAGCATAGGGTCCCGCGAGCAGTACTTC.

The rearrangement joins TRBV28 to TRBJ2-1; possibly TRBD1 for D (7 bases). The CDR3 contains 14 residues. V dropped 8 bases and J dropped 4 bases, with 15 bases sitting between them. Germline V CDR1 and CDR2: MDHEN, SYDVKM. CDR3 DNA: TGTGCCAGCCGCGGGACAGAGGGATACAATGAGCAGTTCTTC. Protein: CASRGTEGYNEQFF.

This clone occurred a few times. V and J are TRBV27 and TRBJ1-2; 7 nucleotides agree with TRBD1. Germline values: CDR1 MNHEY, CDR2 SMNVEV (reference sequence). CDR3 size: 15 residues. V was pared by 5 bases and J by 3 bases, with 9 bases of the junction left unmatched. CDR3 residues: CASSKGQERYYGYTF. The CDR3 DNA reads TGTGCCAGCAGTAAAGGACAGGAAAGATACTATGGCTACACCTTC.

CDR3 loop: CASSLGSNEQYF. The CDR3 DNA follows: TGCGCCAGCAGCTTGGGTAGTAACGAGCAGTACTTC. This chain links TRBV5-1 with TRBJ2-7; no firm D call. Germline V lookup: CDR1 SGHRS, CDR2 YFSETQ. The CDR3 covers 12 residues. V gave up 0 bases and J gave up 5 bases, with 6 bases separating them.

V is TRBV5-1 and J is TRBJ2-1; 10 bases fit TRBD2. This CDR3 region has 15 residues. The germline CDR1 and CDR2 sequences are SGHRS and YFSETQ. Germline trimming cut 0 bases from V and 5 bases from J; bases unmatched to any gene: 2. The DNA for the CDR3 is TGCGCCAGCAGCTTGGTTGGACTAGCGGACAATGAGCAGTTCTTC. Protein sequence: CASSLVGLADNEQFF.

To note about this clone: The same CDR3 arises from other DNA sequences in this sample as well. V usage is TRBV7-2 and J usage is TRBJ1-3; tentatively, D is TRBD1 (5 bases). The CDR3 runs to 15 residues. Germline V gene data show CDR1 as SGHTA and CDR2 as FQGNSA. Trimming left V 1 base short and J 2 bases short, with 9 bases between. The CDR3, as DNA: TGTGCCAGCAGCTTAGTTCAGGGCGCTGGAAACACCATATATTTT. Protein sequence: CASSLVQGAGNTIYF.

The V gene is TRBV9, the J gene TRBJ2-7; TRBD1 matches 7 bases. The trim removed 4 bases at V and 3 bases at J, leaving 4 bases unmatched. The CDR3 is 13 residues long. Germline CDR1 SGDLS, CDR2 YYNGEE. The chain's CDR3 is CASSPRDSYEQYF. CDR3 coding DNA: TGTGCCAGCAGCCCTAGGGACAGCTACGAGCAGTACTTC.

The chain combines TRBV18 with TRBJ1-2; D is uncertain. Trimming took 2 bases from V and 0 from J, leaving 16 bases between them. This CDR3 contains 17 residues. The germline CDR1 and CDR2 sequences are KGHSH and LQKENI. The CDR3 DNA sequence: TGTGCCAGCTCACCAGTGTCCGATCCTACTACTAACTATGGCTACACCTTC. This translates into CASSPVSDPTTNYGYTF. Using reference TRBV18 and TRBJ1-2 for the parts outside the CDR3, the full variable domain is NAGVMQNPRHLVRRRGQEARLRCSPMKGHSHVYWYRQLPEEGLKFMVYLQKENIIDESGMPKERFSAEFPKEGPSILRIQQVVRGDSAAYFCASSPVSDPTTNYGYTFGSGTRLTVV.

This clone was recorded a few times. The chain links TRBV6-5 to TRBJ1-1, with D perhaps matching TRBD1 (5 bases). V lost 7 bases and J lost 1, with 13 bases in between. This CDR3 has 14 amino acids. Per germline, CDR1 MNHEY and CDR2 SVGAGI. The CDR3 sequence is CASTDSQGNTEAFF. CDR3 bases: TGTGCCAGCACCGACTCTCAGGGGAACACTGAAGCTTTCTTT.

The chain joins TRBV30 to TRBJ2-4, with 11 bases matching TRBD2. CDR1 is GTSNPN, CDR2 SVGIG, per germline (reference sequence). The CDR3 has 17 residues. J gave up 1 base and V 0 bases, and 5 bases lay outside the gene matches. In nucleotides, the CDR3 is TGTGCCTGGAGTGTCCAGGGACTAGCGGATGCCAAAAACATTCAGTACTTC. The encoded protein is CAWSVQGLADAKNIQYF.

The rearrangement links TRBV13 to TRBJ1-4, with D perhaps matching TRBD1 (5 bases). The CDR3 runs 14 residues. V was trimmed by 6 bases and J by 7 bases, leaving 15 bases between them. Germline CDR1 reads PRHDT; CDR2 reads FYEKMQ (reference sequence). CDR3 sequence: CASSLTGYGEKLFF. The DNA of the CDR3 is TGTGCCAGCAGTCTTACAGGATACGGTGAAAAACTGTTTTTT.

The rearrangement uses TRBV19 and TRBJ2-3, with TRBD1 matching over 9 bases. This CDR3 spans 15 amino acids. The germline V gene encodes CDR1 LNHDA and CDR2 SQIVND (reference sequence). The V gene end was trimmed by 5 bases and the J gene end by 3 bases; junction bases not matched to a gene: 6. The CDR3: CASSLQGARTDTQYF. CDR3 nucleotide sequence: TGTGCCAGTAGTTTACAGGGGGCGAGGACAGATACGCAGTATTTT. The entire variable domain, with the rest obtained from reference TRBV19 and TRBJ2-3, is as follows: DGGITQSPKYLFRKEGQNVTLSCEQNLNHDAMYWYRQDPGQGLRLIYYSQIVNDFQKGDIAEGYSVSREKKESFPLTVTSAQKNPTAFYLCASSLQGARTDTQYFGPGTRLTVL.

This chain joins TRBV28 and TRBJ2-5; 9 bases line up with TRBD2. The germline CDR1 and CDR2 sequences are MDHEN and SYDVKM. The CDR3 is 17 amino acids. The V segment lost 1 base and the J segment 3 bases; nucleotides outside the gene matches: 9. This CDR3 reads CASSLLLAGGVEETQYF. The CDR3 coding sequence is TGTGCCAGCAGTTTATTGTTGGCGGGAGGGGTGGAAGAGACCCAGTACTTC.

The J gene is TRBJ2-7, the V gene TRBV6-5; D remains unclear. The CDR3 has 11 amino acids. The germline CDR1 and CDR2 sequences are MNHEY and SVGAGI. Trimming stripped 4 bases from V and 3 bases from J, with 4 bases between. The CDR3 nucleotides read TGTGCCAGCAGTTCGGACTACGAGCAGTACTTC. This encodes CASSSDYEQYF.

The CDR3 bases are TGTGCCAGCAGCCAGGGGCTGAACACTGAAGCTTTCTTT. This translates into CASSQGLNTEAFF. J is TRBJ1-1 and V is TRBV11-2; the D gene is possibly TRBD1 (6 bases). V lost 5 bases to trimming and J lost 0 bases, with 7 bases between them. This CDR3 is built from 13 residues. Germline CDR1 is SGHAT and CDR2 is FQNNGV.

J is TRBJ1-2 and V is TRBV5-1; no firm D call. The V and J ends lost 0 bases and 1 base respectively, with 4 bases between them. Germline V gene sequence: CDR1 SGHRS, CDR2 YFSETQ. CDR3 length: 13 residues. This CDR3 reads CASSLADNYGYTF. The CDR3 nucleotides are TGCGCCAGCAGCTTGGCGGATAACTATGGCTACACCTTC. The full variable domain, with the rest looked up from reference TRBV5-1 and TRBJ1-2, is KAGVTQTPRYLIKTRGQQVTLSCSPISGHRSVSWYQQTPGQGLQFLFEYFSETQRNKGNFPGRFSGRQFSNSRSEMNVSTLELGDSALYLCASSLADNYGYTFGSGTRLTVV.

The chain links TRBV7-2 to TRBJ2-7, with D unresolved. This CDR3 has 15 amino acids. Germline CDR1 reads SGHTA; CDR2 reads FQGNSA. Trimming shortened V by 2 bases and J by 0 bases, and 11 bases separated the two germline ends. The CDR3 sequence: CASSLYSATSYEQYF. The CDR3 nucleotides are TGTGCCAGCAGCTTATATTCAGCAACCTCCTACGAGCAGTACTTC.

V usage is TRBV28 and J usage is TRBJ1-5; D gene unclear. The V end was cut by 1 base, the J end by 1 base, with 5 bases between. The CDR3 length is 14 residues. Germline assignment: CDR1 MDHEN and CDR2 SYDVKM. CDR3 coding DNA: TGTGCCAGCAGTTTATCCGGCAGCAATCAGCCCCAGCATTTT. It is translated as CASSLSGSNQPQHF.

The rearrangement joins TRBV19 to TRBJ1-6; 7 bases line up with TRBD1. Looked up from germline, CDR1 is LNHDA and CDR2 is SQIVND (reference sequence). The CDR3 spans 14 residues. The junction had 4 bases not matched to a gene; V was cut back by 4 bases and J by 7 bases. CDR3 amino acids: CASSTDRENSPLHF. The CDR3 DNA reads TGTGCCAGTAGTACAGACAGGGAAAATTCACCCCTCCACTTT.

The chain joins TRBV29-1 to TRBJ2-2; maybe TRBD2 (6 bases). Per germline, CDR1 SQVTM and CDR2 ANQGSEA. V was shortened by 6 bases and J by 2 bases, with 13 bases between the two germline ends. The CDR3 extends over 14 amino acids. For the CDR3, the DNA is TGCAGCGTGAGGGGTAGCGGTAACACCGGGGAGCTGTTTTTT. Protein: CSVRGSGNTGELFF.